A selection of T cell receptor beta chains follows, all from one sample in a study of cytomegalovirus exposure and HLA in healthy donors. The protocol was immunoSEQ multiplex PCR, while the TCRdb copy is restricted to in-frame clones and leaves out a portion. The sample holds about 47,000 clones; around 74% are singletons and the top ten take about 6%. Sequencing was carried out using PBMCs. The receptors originated from a man younger than 40 in good health and CMV-seronegative. Each CDR3 is given with its conserved first and last residue. Fields, in order: clone size, J gene, V gene, CDR3 protein. Clone size appears in some rows only: once, few, many, or a class for an expanded clone.

clone size: NA; J gene: TRBJ2-2; V gene: TRBV10-3; CDR3 protein: CAISETSGPLTGELFF
clone size: NA; J gene: TRBJ2-1; V gene: TRBV5-1; CDR3 protein: CASSAGGGQANEQFF
clone size: NA; J gene: TRBJ2-1; V gene: TRBV19; CDR3 protein: CASTGQIYNEQFF
clone size: NA; J gene: TRBJ2-1; V gene: TRBV11-2; CDR3 protein: CASRWRPNYNEQFF
clone size: once; J gene: TRBJ2-2; V gene: TRBV5-3; CDR3 protein: CARSARLADLQSGGTGELFF
clone size: few; J gene: TRBJ2-3; V gene: TRBV5-6; CDR3 protein: CASSWDRVSADTQYF
clone size: NA; J gene: TRBJ2-1; V gene: TRBV7-6; CDR3 protein: CASSLAGGSKEQFF
clone size: once; J gene: TRBJ1-5; V gene: TRBV7-8; CDR3 protein: CASSPGQLYSNQPQHF
clone size: NA; J gene: TRBJ2-7; V gene: TRBV29-1; CDR3 protein: CSAAWAGGHEQYF
clone size: NA; J gene: TRBJ2-1; V gene: TRBV15; CDR3 protein: CATQLGQGHEQFF
clone size: NA; J gene: TRBJ2-3; V gene: TRBV29-1; CDR3 protein: CSRIAGDDTQYF
clone size: few; J gene: TRBJ2-3; V gene: TRBV6-1; CDR3 protein: CASSESAGGLDTQYF
clone size: NA; J gene: TRBJ1-2; V gene: TRBV6-5; CDR3 protein: CASSYSGQGSGYGYTF
clone size: NA; J gene: TRBJ1-5; V gene: TRBV19; CDR3 protein: CASSIGGGPLDQPQHF
clone size: NA; J gene: TRBJ2-3; V gene: TRBV5-4; CDR3 protein: CASSLGLAGTDTQYF
clone size: NA; J gene: TRBJ1-2; V gene: TRBV20-1; CDR3 protein: CSASSLYGYTF
clone size: NA; J gene: TRBJ2-1; V gene: TRBV2; CDR3 protein: CASSSQPGPSYNEQFF
clone size: NA; J gene: TRBJ2-3; V gene: TRBV5-1; CDR3 protein: CASSRDSPSTDTQYF
clone size: NA; J gene: TRBJ2-1; V gene: TRBV6-6; CDR3 protein: CASSPGQGWYNEQFF
clone size: few; J gene: TRBJ1-2; V gene: TRBV14; CDR3 protein: CASSPVSGKERGYTF
clone size: NA; J gene: TRBJ1-3; V gene: TRBV6-6; CDR3 protein: CASSTVGRLAGNTIYF
clone size: NA; J gene: TRBJ2-2; V gene: TRBV15; CDR3 protein: CATSRAQRESGELFF
clone size: NA; J gene: TRBJ2-5; V gene: TRBV5-4; CDR3 protein: CASSLLAGLAALETQYF
clone size: once; J gene: TRBJ2-1; V gene: TRBV7-8; CDR3 protein: CASSLGLGAGSYNEQFF
clone size: NA; J gene: TRBJ2-3; V gene: TRBV27; CDR3 protein: CASSFDGGFSTDTQYF
clone size: NA; J gene: TRBJ2-3; V gene: TRBV28; CDR3 protein: CATGLAGTDTQYF
clone size: once; J gene: TRBJ1-1; V gene: TRBV30; CDR3 protein: CAWVRGLWTEAFF
clone size: NA; J gene: TRBJ1-2; V gene: TRBV27; CDR3 protein: CASSWGQGNYGYTF
clone size: NA; J gene: TRBJ2-1; V gene: TRBV5-8; CDR3 protein: CASPATSGYNEQFF
clone size: NA; J gene: TRBJ2-7; V gene: TRBV13; CDR3 protein: CASSIGPPGTGFDYEQYF
clone size: NA; J gene: TRBJ2-7; V gene: TRBV11-3; CDR3 protein: CAKYDRVIEQYF
clone size: NA; J gene: TRBJ2-1; V gene: TRBV14; CDR3 protein: CASSQGLAGGIRFF
clone size: NA; J gene: TRBJ2-7; V gene: TRBV5-1; CDR3 protein: CASSLRVRAEQGFQPSSRNYEQYF